This passage covers 14 T cell receptor beta chains from one sample sequenced in a study of T-cell memory formation after mild COVID-19. Via MiXCR, TCRdb re-called the 5' RACE reads, giving one row per CDR3 protein. The table lists 150,000 to 200,000 distinct CDR3 sequences, under 14% of them singletons. Sequenced sample: PBMCs or a T cell subset sorted from them (not recorded which). These receptors were collected from a man younger than 35 who had mild COVID-19 (a few samples of this study predate the infection). Cell type and time point are not known.

The chain has TRBV7-3 and TRBJ2-3; 7 bases fit TRBD2. Per the germline V gene, CDR1 is SGHTA and CDR2 is FQGTGA. With 5 bases clipped from V and 10 bases from J, the junction kept 6 bases outside the gene matches. The CDR3 has 12 residues. The CDR3 here is CASSRRAGPQYF. The CDR3, as DNA: TGTGCCAGCAGCCGAAGAGCGGGGCCGCAGTATTTT.

The chain joins TRBV10-3 to TRBJ2-7, with D maybe TRBD2 (6 bases). This CDR3 has 14 residues. The germline V gene has CDR1 ENHRY and CDR2 SYGVKD. V was clipped by 0 bases and J by 3 bases, with 9 bases between them. The CDR3 DNA reads TGTGCCATCAGTGAGTCCCGCGGGGACTACGAGCAGTACGTC. Translation: CAISESRGDYEQYV.

This clonotype was seen more than once but under ten times. This rearrangement joins TRBV6-1 to TRBJ1-6, with D uncertain. This CDR3 comprises 13 residues. CDR1 is MNHNS and CDR2 is SASEGT in the germline V gene. Trimming took 1 base from V and 10 from J, leaving 8 bases between them. Here the CDR3 DNA reads TGTGCCAGCAGTGAAGTGTCGGAGTCACCCCTCCACTTT. As protein: CASSEVSESPLHF.

As regards this clonotype: A much more abundant neighbour one base away suggests this may be a read error. This is likely a read error, given that the CDR3 carries no conserved phenylalanine or tryptophan at its end. This chain links TRBV7-2 with TRBJ1-3, with D possibly matching TRBD1 (5 bases). The CDR3 runs 16 residues. Trimming took 5 bases from V and 0 from J, leaving 14 bases between them. In germline, CDR1 is SGHTA, CDR2 FQGNSA. DNA of the CDR3: TGTGCCAGCAGCCCTGGGACGGCGATCTCTGGAAACACCATATATATT. Residues: CASSPGTAISGNTIYI.

This clonotype occurred a few times. CDR3 DNA: TGTGCCAGCAGTCTCCCCCGCGCTGAAGCTTTCTTT. Amino acids: CASSLPRAEAFF. This chain joins TRBV12-3 or TRBV12-4 and TRBJ1-1; D is undetermined. The V gene lost 5 bases and the J gene lost 6 bases, with 10 bases spanning the gap. CDR3 size: 12 residues.

The rearrangement uses TRBV7-9 and TRBJ2-3, with D perhaps TRBD1 or TRBD2 (6 bases each). The CDR3 spans 16 residues. The ends were cut back, 5 bases at V and 6 bases at J, with 21 bases in the middle. Germline values: CDR1 SEHNR, CDR2 FQNEAQ (reference sequence). The CDR3 spells CASSLRGPADRDTQYF. The CDR3 DNA follows: TGTGCCAGCAGCCTCCGGGGGCCAGCTGACCGTGATACGCAGTATTTT.

This chain joins TRBV4-1 and TRBJ2-5; 7 nucleotides line up with TRBD1. Looked up from germline, CDR1 is MGHRA and CDR2 is YSYEKL. After removal of 2 bases from V and 6 bases from J, the junction contained 9 bases not matched to a gene. The CDR3 has 15 residues. This CDR3 reads CASSQPGQWSKTQYF. Written as DNA, the CDR3 is TGCGCCAGCAGCCAACCGGGACAGTGGTCAAAGACCCAGTACTTC.

The chain links TRBV12-3 or TRBV12-4 to TRBJ1-2; 7 nucleotides align to TRBD1. The length of the CDR3 is 15 residues. With 6 bases clipped from V and 8 bases from J, the junction kept 15 bases outside the gene matches. The CDR3 coding sequence is TGTGCCAGCAGCCACCCGACAGGGAGGCGTTGGGGCTACACCTTC. Its translation: CASSHPTGRRWGYTF.

This clonotype was counted between two and nine times. The chain has TRBV7-2 and TRBJ2-5, with D perhaps being TRBD1 or TRBD2 (5 bases each). Trimming took 5 bases from V and 9 from J, leaving 25 bases between them. Per the germline V gene, CDR1 is SGHTA and CDR2 is FQGNSA. The CDR3 totals 16 residues. Here the CDR3 reads CASSPDGTFSARAQYF. The CDR3 nucleotides are TGTGCCAGCAGCCCAGACGGGACCTTCTCTGCTCGGGCCCAGTACTTC.

The chain couples TRBV7-2 to TRBJ2-7; 11 positions agree with TRBD2. The germline gives CDR1 SGHTA, CDR2 FQGNSA. Trimming took 3 bases from V and 4 from J; bases not matched to a gene: 11. The CDR3 sequence is 17 residues long. The DNA for the CDR3 is TGTGCCAGCAGCTTGAGACTAGCGGGGCCGAGCTCATACGAGCAGTACTTC. It translates to CASSLRLAGPSSYEQYF.

This clonotype has just one count. Here the CDR3 reads CASSYRDTLEAFF. The CDR3 DNA sequence: TGTGCCAGCAGTTACAGGGACACGCTTGAAGCTTTCTTT. The rearrangement uses TRBV6-5 and TRBJ1-1; tentatively, D is TRBD1 (6 bases). The CDR3 consists of 13 residues. The V end was cut by 2 bases, the J end by 7 bases, with 11 bases between. Per the germline V gene, CDR1 is MNHEY and CDR2 is SVGAGI.

The chain links TRBV18 to TRBJ2-2; D gene ambiguous. Trimming took 0 bases from V and 6 from J, leaving 14 bases between them. CDR1 KGHSH and CDR2 LQKENI come from the germline V gene. The CDR3 is 16 amino acids. Here the CDR3 reads CASSPPKGSSPGELFF. The CDR3 DNA sequence: TGTGCCAGCTCACCACCGAAGGGATCCAGTCCCGGGGAGCTGTTTTTT.

This clonotype was seen a handful of times. V is TRBV9 and J is TRBJ2-1; perhaps TRBD2 as D (5 bases). The germline V gene has CDR1 SGDLS and CDR2 YYNGEE. CDR3 size: 14 residues. V was pared by 4 bases and J by 2 bases, with 10 bases between. The CDR3 here is CASSPLSAYNEQFF. CDR3 nucleotides: TGTGCCAGCAGCCCGCTTAGCGCCTACAATGAGCAGTTCTTC.

This clonotype was detected only a few times. The chain employs TRBV6-5 and TRBJ1-4; tentative D call: TRBD1 (5 bases). The V gene lost 0 bases and the J gene lost 0 bases, with 8 bases spanning the gap. Germline lookup yields CDR1 MNHEY and CDR2 SVGAGI. This CDR3 contains 16 residues. The CDR3 reads CASSYSGGATNEKLFF. In nucleotides, the CDR3 is TGTGCCAGCAGTTACTCCGGGGGTGCAACTAATGAAAAACTGTTTTTT.